The 22 T cell receptor beta chains below come from one sample, sequenced in a study of control samples from healthy donors and cancer patients. The assay was immunoSEQ multiplex PCR, and TCRdb's table has in-frame clones only and misses some. The sample lists about 59,000 clones, about 92% occurring once. The sequencing input was PBMCs. These receptors all stem from a man aged 35-49 years with colorectal cancer.

The chain is built from TRBV15 and TRBJ2-5, with 8 bases matching TRBD2. Germline loops: CDR1 LNHNV, CDR2 YYDKDF (reference sequence). The length of the CDR3 is 14 residues. The junction had 1 base not matched to a gene; V was cut back by 3 bases and J by 1 base. The CDR3 reads CATSRGTSQETQYF. The DNA for the CDR3 is TGTGCCACCAGCAGGGGGACTAGCCAAGAGACCCAGTACTTC.

The chain is built from TRBV19 and TRBJ1-5; D may be TRBD1 (5 bases). Germline CDR1 LNHDA, CDR2 SQIVND (reference sequence). V gave up 0 bases and J gave up 1 base, with 7 bases separating them. CDR3 length: 15 amino acids. The CDR3 DNA follows: TGTGCCAGTAGTATAGACAGGGCGAGCAATCAGCCCCAGCATTTT. Translation gives CASSIDRASNQPQHF.

This clone was observed once. The chain combines TRBV6-5 with TRBJ1-2, with D unclear. The CDR3 loop spans 15 amino acids. Germline values: CDR1 MNHEY, CDR2 SVGAGI. V gave up 7 bases and J gave up 2 bases, with 17 bases separating them. The CDR3 region has the DNA TGTGCCAGCAAAGTCATGGGAGCTGACAACTATGGCTACACCTTC. Its protein product is CASKVMGADNYGYTF.

This chain joins TRBV6-5 and TRBJ1-6, with a weak D call TRBD1 (6 bases). CDR1 is MNHEY, CDR2 SVGAGI, per germline. V was shortened by 5 bases and J by 9 bases, with 17 bases between the two germline ends. The length of the CDR3 is 15 residues. In DNA form, the CDR3 reads TGTGCCAGCAGTAGAAAAACAGGGTTAGGTTCACCCCTCCACTTT. Protein product: CASSRKTGLGSPLHF.

This chain joins TRBV11-2 and TRBJ2-1, with no clear D. With 5 bases removed from V and 9 bases from J, the gap between germline ends came to 8 bases. Germline lookup yields CDR1 SGHAT and CDR2 FQNNGV. The CDR3 extends over 11 amino acids. CDR3 region: CASSAGPEQFF. The CDR3 bases are TGTGCCAGCAGCGCAGGTCCTGAGCAGTTCTTC.

This sequence joins TRBV29-1 and TRBJ2-7; the D gene is possibly TRBD1 (6 bases). V was shortened by 4 bases and J by 1 base, with 11 bases between the two germline ends. Germline V lookup: CDR1 SQVTM, CDR2 ANQGSEA. This CDR3 spans 13 amino acids. CDR3 sequence reads: CSVGQDLSYEQYF. CDR3 in DNA: TGCAGCGTTGGACAGGACCTTTCCTACGAGCAGTACTTC.

V is TRBV19 and J is TRBJ1-5; 9 bases are a match to TRBD1. Germline V gene sequence: CDR1 LNHDA, CDR2 SQIVND (reference sequence). This CDR3 contains 16 residues. V lost 5 bases to trimming and J lost 7 bases; unmatched junction nucleotides: 12. CDR3 sequence (DNA): TGTGCCAGTAGTGTCCAGGGCCGGACAGGGGAACAGCCCCAGCATTTT. Translation gives CASSVQGRTGEQPQHF. Looking up the rest from reference TRBV19 and TRBJ1-5 gives the full variable domain: DGGITQSPKYLFRKEGQNVTLSCEQNLNHDAMYWYRQDPGQGLRLIYYSQIVNDFQKGDIAEGYSVSREKKESFPLTVTSAQKNPTAFYLCASSVQGRTGEQPQHFGDGTRLSIL.

The rearrangement uses TRBV9 and TRBJ1-4, with D hard to call. Per germline, CDR1 SGDLS and CDR2 YYNGEE. The V end lost 0 bases, the J end lost 7 bases, and 19 bases lay between the germline ends. The CDR3 totals 17 residues. In nucleotides, the CDR3 is TGTGCCAGCAGCGTAGGGAGGTCTGCGGGAGGAGTTGAAAAACTGTTTTTT. Protein sequence: CASSVGRSAGGVEKLFF.

This clone was detected once. The V gene is TRBV6-2 or TRBV6-3, the J gene TRBJ2-3; D gene unclear. V dropped 5 bases and J dropped 1 base, with 13 bases sitting between them. The V gene's germline CDR1 is MNHEY and CDR2 SVGEGT. The CDR3 is 15 residues long. The CDR3 protein is CASSPRQLRTDTQYF. The CDR3 DNA reads as TGTGCCAGCAGTCCCCGCCAACTCCGCACAGATACGCAGTATTTT.

This clone came up once. The rearrangement joins TRBV6-4 to TRBJ2-1; 8 bases fit TRBD2. Germline trimming cut 3 bases from V and 7 bases from J; bases unmatched to any gene: 5. In germline, CDR1 is MRHNA, CDR2 SNTAGT. The CDR3 sequence is 14 residues long. Here the CDR3 DNA reads TGTGCCAGCAGTGATGTCGGGGGGGCGAATGAGCAGTTCTTC. This translates into CASSDVGGANEQFF.

J is TRBJ1-2 and V is TRBV30; D possibly corresponds to TRBD1 (5 bases). The CDR3 extends over 12 amino acids. CDR1 is GTSNPN, CDR2 SVGIG, per germline (reference sequence). V was pared by 3 bases and J by 3 bases, with 8 bases between. The CDR3 reads CAWRGDDYGYTF. In nucleotides, the CDR3 is TGTGCCTGGAGGGGGGATGACTATGGCTACACCTTC.

The CDR3 region has the DNA TGTACCACCAGCTGGCTAGCGGGGGACTCCCAGTACTTC. Translation: CTTSWLAGDSQYF. V usage is TRBV27 and J usage is TRBJ2-5; 10 nucleotides agree with TRBD2. The CDR3 runs 13 residues. Looked up from germline, CDR1 is MNHEY and CDR2 is SMNVEV (reference sequence).

The V call is TRBV6-1, the J call TRBJ1-5; 12 bases map to TRBD1. Germline V CDR1 and CDR2: MNHNS, SASEGT. The ends lost 4 bases at V and 6 bases at J; junction bases unmatched: 10. The CDR3 consists of 17 residues. The CDR3 region has the DNA TGTGCCAGCAGTGGGGGACAGGGGGCCCGTTTCAGTCAGCCCCAGCATTTT. Amino acid sequence: CASSGGQGARFSQPQHF.

The V call is TRBV27, the J call TRBJ2-6; no firm D call. Trimming left V 5 bases short and J 2 bases short, with 10 bases between. CDR1 and CDR2 (germline): MNHEY, SMNVEV (reference sequence). There are 15 residues in the CDR3. CDR3 in DNA: TGTGCCAGCAGTCTGACCCGACCTGGGGCCAACGTCCTGACTTTC. Encoded protein: CASSLTRPGANVLTF.

The chain employs TRBV2 and TRBJ1-4; 7 positions agree with TRBD1. V lost 6 bases and J lost 7; bases outside the gene matches: 11. The CDR3 is made up of 15 amino acids. Germline lookup yields CDR1 SNHLY and CDR2 FYNNEI. The CDR3 coding sequence is TGTGCCAGCAGCTTGCAGGGGGTCGATACTGAAAAACTGTTTTTT. Amino acids: CASSLQGVDTEKLFF.

The genes are TRBV30 and TRBJ2-1; D gene uncertain. CDR3 length: 13 amino acids. CDR1 and CDR2 from the germline V gene are GTSNPN and SVGIG (reference sequence). V lost 1 base and J 3 bases, leaving 7 bases between the germline ends. DNA for the CDR3: TGTGCCTGGAGTGGCCAGGTCTACAATGAGCAGTTCTTC. This sequence encodes CAWSGQVYNEQFF.

This sequence joins TRBV7-2 and TRBJ1-1, with D unclear. From germline, CDR1 is SGHTA and CDR2 FQGNSA. The V end was cut by 2 bases, the J end by 2 bases, with 9 bases between. This CDR3 region has 14 residues. The CDR3 loop reads CASSLSSRNTEAFF. In nucleotides, the CDR3 is TGTGCCAGCAGCTTAAGTTCTCGTAACACTGAAGCTTTCTTT. The whole variable domain, remainder taken from reference TRBV7-2 and TRBJ1-1, is GAGVSQSPSNKVTEKGKDVELRCDPISGHTALYWYRQSLGQGLEFLIYFQGNSAPDKSGLPSDRFSAERTGGSVSTLTIQRTQQEDSAVYLCASSLSSRNTEAFFGQGTRLTVV.

The chain recombines TRBV6-6 with TRBJ2-7; 7 bases are shared with TRBD2. CDR3 size: 16 residues. With V trimmed by 7 bases and J by 4 bases, 16 bases remained unmatched. The germline V gene encodes CDR1 MNHNY and CDR2 SVGAGI (reference sequence). CDR3 in DNA: TGTGCCAGCACCCAACGCGGGGGATCATACGTTTACGAGCAGTACTTC. It codes for CASTQRGGSYVYEQYF.

The chain uses TRBV7-2 and TRBJ2-5; D remains unclear. V lost 4 bases and J 2 bases, leaving 8 bases between the germline ends. The CDR3 covers 13 residues. The germline CDR1 and CDR2 sequences are SGHTA and FQGNSA. The CDR3 region is CASSSGQQETQYF. The CDR3 nucleotides are TGTGCCAGCAGCTCCGGCCAGCAAGAGACCCAGTACTTC. Together with reference TRBV7-2 and TRBJ2-5, the CDR3 gives the full variable domain: GAGVSQSPSNKVTEKGKDVELRCDPISGHTALYWYRQSLGQGLEFLIYFQGNSAPDKSGLPSDRFSAERTGGSVSTLTIQRTQQEDSAVYLCASSSGQQETQYFGPGTRLLVL.

The chain couples TRBV6-5 to TRBJ1-4, with no clear D. The CDR3 spans 14 residues. Germline V gene sequence: CDR1 MNHEY, CDR2 SVGAGI. Trimming stripped 7 bases from V and 5 bases from J, with 14 bases between. The CDR3 spells CASKMDGRNEKLFF. DNA of the CDR3: TGTGCCAGCAAAATGGACGGGAGAAATGAAAAACTGTTTTTT.

This chain joins TRBV5-4 and TRBJ2-3; 8 positions agree with TRBD2. The germline V gene has CDR1 SGHNT and CDR2 YYREEE (reference sequence). The CDR3 loop spans 15 amino acids. V shed 4 bases and J 5 bases; nucleotides not matched to a gene: 9. The CDR3 region is CASSPSGRREDTQYF. In nucleotides, the CDR3 is TGTGCCAGCAGCCCTAGCGGGCGCCGCGAAGATACGCAGTATTTT.

In its sample, this clone was seen a few times. The chain links TRBV19 to TRBJ2-5; D unclear. Germline assignment: CDR1 LNHDA and CDR2 SQIVND (reference sequence). The germline V and J ends were trimmed by 5 bases and 5 bases, with 12 bases remaining between them. This CDR3 has 13 residues. The chain's CDR3 is CASSAVLRETQYF. In DNA form, the CDR3 reads TGTGCCAGTAGTGCGGTTTTGAGGGAGACCCAGTACTTC.